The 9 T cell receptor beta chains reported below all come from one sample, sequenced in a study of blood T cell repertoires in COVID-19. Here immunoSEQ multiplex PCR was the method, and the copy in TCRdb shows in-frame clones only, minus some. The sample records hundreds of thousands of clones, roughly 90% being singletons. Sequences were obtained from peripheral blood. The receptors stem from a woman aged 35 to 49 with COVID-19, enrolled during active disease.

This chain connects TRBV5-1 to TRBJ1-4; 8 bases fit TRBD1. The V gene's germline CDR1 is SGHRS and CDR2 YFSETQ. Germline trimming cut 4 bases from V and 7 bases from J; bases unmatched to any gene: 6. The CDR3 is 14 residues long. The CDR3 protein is CASSPRQGPEKLFF. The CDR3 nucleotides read TGCGCCAGCAGCCCAAGACAGGGGCCTGAAAAACTGTTTTTT.

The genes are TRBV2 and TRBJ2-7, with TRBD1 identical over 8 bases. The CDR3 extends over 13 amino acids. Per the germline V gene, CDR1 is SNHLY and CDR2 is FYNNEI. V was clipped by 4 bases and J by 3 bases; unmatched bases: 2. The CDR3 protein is CASSGQGLYEQYF. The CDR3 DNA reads TGTGCCAGCAGTGGACAGGGGCTCTACGAGCAGTACTTC.

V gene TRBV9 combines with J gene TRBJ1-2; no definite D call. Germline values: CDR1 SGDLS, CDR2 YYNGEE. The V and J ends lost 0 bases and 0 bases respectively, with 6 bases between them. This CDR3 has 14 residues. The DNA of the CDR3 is TGTGCCAGCAGCGTAGGGGCTGCTAACTATGGCTACACCTTC. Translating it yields CASSVGAANYGYTF.

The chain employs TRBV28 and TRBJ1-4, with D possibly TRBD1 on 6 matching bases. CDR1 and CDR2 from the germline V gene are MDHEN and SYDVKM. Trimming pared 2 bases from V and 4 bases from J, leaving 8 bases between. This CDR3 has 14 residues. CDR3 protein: CASSLGQNNEKLFF. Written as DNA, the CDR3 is TGTGCCAGCAGTTTAGGACAGAATAATGAAAAACTGTTTTTT.

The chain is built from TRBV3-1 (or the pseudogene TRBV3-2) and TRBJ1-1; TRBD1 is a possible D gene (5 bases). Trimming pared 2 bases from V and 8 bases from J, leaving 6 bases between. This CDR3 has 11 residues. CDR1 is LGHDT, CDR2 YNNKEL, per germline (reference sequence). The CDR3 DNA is TGTGCCAGCAGCCAAAACAGGGAAGCTTTCTTT. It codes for CASSQNREAFF.

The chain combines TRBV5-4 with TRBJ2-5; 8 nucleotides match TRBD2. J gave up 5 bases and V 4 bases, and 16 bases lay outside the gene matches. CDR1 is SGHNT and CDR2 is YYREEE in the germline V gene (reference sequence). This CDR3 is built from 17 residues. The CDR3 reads CASSKTPGTSGRETQYF. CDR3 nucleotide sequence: TGTGCCAGCAGCAAAACTCCCGGGACTAGTGGCAGGGAGACCCAGTACTTC.

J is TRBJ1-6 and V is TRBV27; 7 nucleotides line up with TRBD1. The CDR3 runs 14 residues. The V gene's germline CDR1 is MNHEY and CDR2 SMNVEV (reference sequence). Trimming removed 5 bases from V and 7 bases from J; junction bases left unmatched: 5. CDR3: CASSLPDRNSPLHF. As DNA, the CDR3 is TGTGCCAGCAGTCTTCCGGACAGGAATTCACCCCTCCACTTT.

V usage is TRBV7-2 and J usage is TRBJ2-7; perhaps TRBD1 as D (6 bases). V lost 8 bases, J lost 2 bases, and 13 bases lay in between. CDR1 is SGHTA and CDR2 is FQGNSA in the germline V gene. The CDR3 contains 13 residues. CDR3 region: CASARTATYEQYF. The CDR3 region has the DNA TGTGCCAGCGCTCGGACAGCCACCTACGAGCAGTACTTC.

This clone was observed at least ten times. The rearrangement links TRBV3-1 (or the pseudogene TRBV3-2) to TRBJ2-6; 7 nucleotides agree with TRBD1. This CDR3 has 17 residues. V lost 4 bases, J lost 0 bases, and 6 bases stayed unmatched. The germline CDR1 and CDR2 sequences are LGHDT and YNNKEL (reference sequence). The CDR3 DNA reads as TGTGCCAGCAGCCTCCGGACAGGCCGCTCTGGGGCCAACGTCCTGACTTTC. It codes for CASSLRTGRSGANVLTF.